These T cell receptor beta chains were read from a single sample in a study of blood T cell repertoires in COVID-19. TCRdb's table, derived via immunoSEQ multiplex PCR, lists solely in-frame clones and lacks some. The data contain 400,000 to 500,000 clones, roughly 90% of them singletons. Sequenced input: peripheral blood. These receptors came from a woman under 40 with active or convalescent COVID-19. The conserved cysteine and the conserved F or W are not part of the CDR3 here. Each record gives: V gene, J gene, CDR3 protein.

v_call: TRBV3-1/TRBV3-2
j_call: TRBJ1-1
cdr3_aa: ASSQPGQGNTEAF

v_call: TRBV11-2
j_call: TRBJ2-3
cdr3_aa: ASSLGPPQRSTDTQY

v_call: TRBV5-1
j_call: TRBJ1-1
cdr3_aa: ASSLVGGADSTEAF

v_call: TRBV19
j_call: TRBJ2-6
cdr3_aa: ASSSRQSSGANVLT

v_call: TRBV15
j_call: TRBJ1-5
cdr3_aa: ATSKDRQAYQPQH

v_call: TRBV29-1
j_call: TRBJ2-7
cdr3_aa: SVVGNSYEQY

v_call: TRBV5-1
j_call: TRBJ2-7
cdr3_aa: ASSRNVGSGLYEQY

v_call: TRBV6-4
j_call: TRBJ2-2
cdr3_aa: ASSEEPRGELF

v_call: TRBV6-1
j_call: TRBJ1-2
cdr3_aa: ASSVLNRGQDYGYT

v_call: TRBV9
j_call: TRBJ2-1
cdr3_aa: ASSVGLGYNEQF

v_call: TRBV7-2
j_call: TRBJ2-3
cdr3_aa: ASSLGGTRRDTQY

v_call: TRBV6-6
j_call: TRBJ2-7
cdr3_aa: ASSSRDIYGSYEQY

v_call: TRBV27
j_call: TRBJ2-7
cdr3_aa: ARRGVTEQY

v_call: TRBV6-1
j_call: TRBJ2-7
cdr3_aa: ASSEISGDSEQY

v_call: TRBV10-2
j_call: TRBJ1-5
cdr3_aa: ASSNITGQGYNQPQH

v_call: TRBV29-1
j_call: TRBJ2-3
cdr3_aa: SVVGTPGADTQY

v_call: TRBV4-2
j_call: TRBJ2-3
cdr3_aa: ASSLGIAGTDTQY

v_call: TRBV3-1/TRBV3-2
j_call: TRBJ1-1
cdr3_aa: ASSPTHRGTEAF

v_call: TRBV7-2
j_call: TRBJ1-1
cdr3_aa: ASSLVWRTEAF

v_call: TRBV6-1
j_call: TRBJ1-5
cdr3_aa: ASSEWAGVSNQPQH

v_call: TRBV5-1
j_call: TRBJ1-1
cdr3_aa: ASSPVTGSRSTEAF

v_call: TRBV7-9
j_call: TRBJ2-3
cdr3_aa: ASSTGRGPGDTQY

v_call: TRBV12-3/TRBV12-4
j_call: TRBJ2-1
cdr3_aa: ASSSTSINEQF

v_call: TRBV5-1
j_call: TRBJ1-1
cdr3_aa: ASSFEGQKTEAF

v_call: TRBV28
j_call: TRBJ1-2
cdr3_aa: ASSLYQDVGYGYT

v_call: TRBV28
j_call: TRBJ1-1
cdr3_aa: ASRPTRRSTEAF

v_call: TRBV5-4
j_call: TRBJ2-1
cdr3_aa: ASSRDRGANEQF

v_call: TRBV19
j_call: TRBJ2-2
cdr3_aa: ASSIDLPGLANTGELF

v_call: TRBV2
j_call: TRBJ1-1
cdr3_aa: ASSESRMNTEAF

v_call: TRBV19
j_call: TRBJ2-3
cdr3_aa: ASSRPMGTSGEGRTDTQY

v_call: TRBV21-1
j_call: TRBJ1-2
cdr3_aa: ASSKVVGSGQGPYGYT

v_call: TRBV30
j_call: TRBJ1-4
cdr3_aa: AWSVGHRGELF

v_call: TRBV2
j_call: TRBJ2-7
cdr3_aa: ASSARGSYEQY

v_call: TRBV6-5
j_call: TRBJ2-5
cdr3_aa: ASDIEAGGQETQY

v_call: TRBV10-1
j_call: TRBJ1-1
cdr3_aa: ASSPRGGTEAF

v_call: TRBV23-1
j_call: TRBJ1-5
cdr3_aa: ASRNRDGRNQPQH

v_call: TRBV6-5
j_call: TRBJ1-1
cdr3_aa: ASRDTAMNTEAF

v_call: TRBV4-1
j_call: TRBJ1-6
cdr3_aa: ASSQVVVAAPLH

v_call: TRBV9
j_call: TRBJ1-2
cdr3_aa: ASSAAPGEVYGYT

v_call: TRBV12-5
j_call: TRBJ1-2
cdr3_aa: ASGPDGRGIGYT

v_call: TRBV19
j_call: TRBJ2-7
cdr3_aa: ASSRPGGSYEQY

v_call: TRBV27
j_call: TRBJ1-1
cdr3_aa: ASREQGRNTEAF

v_call: TRBV2
j_call: TRBJ2-2
cdr3_aa: ASSPTGFGELF

v_call: TRBV14
j_call: TRBJ2-1
cdr3_aa: ASSQGASGTNEQF

v_call: TRBV5-1
j_call: TRBJ2-2
cdr3_aa: ASSLYPRGAVNTGELF

v_call: TRBV7-7
j_call: TRBJ2-1
cdr3_aa: ASSLASGGANEQF

v_call: TRBV5-1
j_call: TRBJ2-7
cdr3_aa: ASSLPGGGYEQY

v_call: TRBV28
j_call: TRBJ2-7
cdr3_aa: ASSFGYGIEQY

v_call: TRBV15
j_call: TRBJ1-5
cdr3_aa: ATSPTGNQPQH

v_call: TRBV29-1
j_call: TRBJ1-2
cdr3_aa: SVATVSIGYT

v_call: TRBV9
j_call: TRBJ2-7
cdr3_aa: ASSSRGGSFYEQY

v_call: TRBV5-1
j_call: TRBJ1-2
cdr3_aa: ASSLEPGPYGYT

v_call: TRBV5-1
j_call: TRBJ1-5
cdr3_aa: ASSPGQGDQPQH

v_call: TRBV7-2
j_call: TRBJ1-1
cdr3_aa: ASGWGTSNTEAF

v_call: TRBV6-4
j_call: TRBJ2-1
cdr3_aa: ASSDSFVLAEKREQF